A selection of T cell receptor beta chains follows, all from one sample in a study of cytotoxic CD8 clonotypes in ibrutinib-treated CLL. The data were produced by immunoSEQ multiplex PCR, yet TCRdb's version contains in-frame clones alone and is incomplete. The repertoire holds 130,000 to 150,000 clones, with over 60% as singletons. The sequencing used PBMCs, collected after 12 months of ibrutinib treatment. These receptors all stem from a human donor with chronic lymphocytic leukemia. CDR3s include the opening cysteine and the closing phenylalanine or tryptophan. A D gene is named only where the DNA matches it firmly. Clone size is shown for a subset of rows, as once, few, many or a class of expanded clone.

j_gene: TRBJ2-1
d_gene: NA
v_gene: TRBV4-1
abundance: NA
CDR3aa: CASSQGPLEPNEQFF
CDR3nt: TGCGCCAGCAGCCAAGGGCCCCTAGAGCCCAATGAGCAGTTCTTC

j_gene: TRBJ2-1
d_gene: TRBD2
v_gene: TRBV7-7
abundance: NA
CDR3aa: CASSSLSGRTYNEQFF
CDR3nt: TGTGCTAGCAGCTCCCTTAGCGGGAGAACCTACAATGAGCAGTTCTTC

j_gene: TRBJ2-1
d_gene: TRBD2
v_gene: TRBV28
abundance: NA
CDR3aa: CASSLVSGSEEQFF
CDR3nt: TGTGCCAGCAGTTTAGTTAGCGGGAGTGAGGAGCAGTTCTTC

j_gene: TRBJ2-1
d_gene: TRBD2
v_gene: TRBV9
abundance: NA
CDR3aa: CASSAGTSLFFDEQFF
CDR3nt: TGTGCCAGCAGCGCCGGGACTAGTCTATTCTTTGATGAGCAGTTCTTC

j_gene: TRBJ2-7
d_gene: TRBD1
v_gene: TRBV19
abundance: NA
CDR3aa: CASTTGGFGYEQYF
CDR3nt: TGTGCCAGTACAACAGGGGGGTTCGGGTACGAGCAGTACTTC

j_gene: TRBJ2-1
d_gene: NA
v_gene: TRBV30
abundance: NA
CDR3aa: CAWSRVGSRLGYNEQFF
CDR3nt: TGTGCCTGGAGTAGGGTCGGGAGTCGTCTTGGGTACAATGAGCAGTTCTTC

j_gene: TRBJ2-3
d_gene: NA
v_gene: TRBV2
abundance: NA
CDR3aa: CASSDSTDTQYF
CDR3nt: TGTGCCAGCAGTGATAGCACAGATACGCAGTATTTT

j_gene: TRBJ1-2
d_gene: NA
v_gene: TRBV5-1
abundance: NA
CDR3aa: CASKLQGSYGYTF
CDR3nt: TGCGCCAGCAAATTGCAGGGATCCTATGGCTACACCTTC

j_gene: TRBJ1-5
d_gene: NA
v_gene: TRBV15
abundance: NA
CDR3aa: CATSRVVFFGGSSNQPQHF
CDR3nt: TGTGCCACCAGCAGAGTGGTTTTCTTCGGGGGTTCGAGCAATCAGCCCCAGCATTTT

j_gene: TRBJ2-1
d_gene: TRBD1
v_gene: TRBV7-6
abundance: NA
CDR3aa: CASTTGGYNEQFF
CDR3nt: TGTGCCAGTACGACAGGGGGCTACAATGAGCAGTTCTTC

j_gene: TRBJ1-3
d_gene: NA
v_gene: TRBV7-8
abundance: NA
CDR3aa: CASSLAPQEPTF
CDR3nt: TGTGCCAGCAGCTTAGCCCCCCAAGAGCCCACTTTT

j_gene: TRBJ2-7
d_gene: NA
v_gene: TRBV5-4
abundance: once
CDR3aa: CASSNRGGVYEQYF
CDR3nt: TGTGCCAGCAGCAACAGGGGGGGAGTCTACGAGCAGTACTTC

j_gene: TRBJ2-3
d_gene: TRBD2
v_gene: TRBV6-4
abundance: NA
CDR3aa: CASSASGSTDTQYF
CDR3nt: TGTGCCAGCAGTGCTAGCGGGAGCACAGATACGCAGTATTTT

j_gene: TRBJ1-2
d_gene: NA
v_gene: TRBV18
abundance: NA
CDR3aa: CASSLDNYGYTF
CDR3nt: TGTGCCAGCTCATTGGACAACTATGGCTACACCTTC

j_gene: TRBJ2-5
d_gene: TRBD2
v_gene: TRBV7-2
abundance: NA
CDR3aa: CASSLGLAGGTETQYF
CDR3nt: TGTGCCAGCAGCTTAGGACTAGCGGGAGGTACAGAGACCCAGTACTTC

j_gene: TRBJ2-3
d_gene: TRBD2
v_gene: TRBV10-3
abundance: NA
CDR3aa: CATATSGRDTDTQYF
CDR3nt: TGTGCCACTGCGACTAGCGGGAGAGATACAGATACGCAGTATTTT

j_gene: TRBJ2-2
d_gene: TRBD2
v_gene: TRBV6-5
abundance: NA
CDR3aa: CASSYLAGEGTGELFF
CDR3nt: TGTGCCAGCAGTTACCTAGCGGGAGAGGGTACCGGGGAGCTGTTTTTT

j_gene: TRBJ2-1
d_gene: TRBD1
v_gene: TRBV7-8
abundance: NA
CDR3aa: CASSRDRGRVSEQFF
CDR3nt: TGTGCCAGCAGCCGAGACAGGGGACGTGTCAGTGAGCAGTTCTTC

j_gene: TRBJ1-1
d_gene: NA
v_gene: TRBV21-1
abundance: NA
CDR3aa: CASSKSRGSKGDTEAFF
CDR3nt: TGTGCCAGCAGCAAAAGCAGGGGGTCCAAGGGGGACACTGAAGCTTTCTTT

j_gene: TRBJ2-7
d_gene: NA
v_gene: TRBV9
abundance: NA
CDR3aa: CASSPPRAYEQYF
CDR3nt: TGTGCCAGCAGCCCCCCCAGGGCCTACGAGCAGTACTTC

j_gene: TRBJ2-1
d_gene: NA
v_gene: TRBV15
abundance: NA
CDR3aa: CATSPGTPYNEQFF
CDR3nt: TGTGCCACCAGCCCCGGGACACCATACAATGAGCAGTTCTTC

j_gene: TRBJ2-7
d_gene: NA
v_gene: TRBV2
abundance: once
CDR3aa: CASNSGYSYEQYF
CDR3nt: TGTGCCAGCAATAGCGGTTACTCCTACGAGCAGTACTTC

j_gene: TRBJ2-5
d_gene: TRBD1
v_gene: TRBV5-1
abundance: NA
CDR3aa: CASSPFRQGRETQYF
CDR3nt: TGCGCCAGCAGCCCCTTCCGACAGGGTAGGGAGACCCAGTACTTC

j_gene: TRBJ2-3
d_gene: NA
v_gene: TRBV6-1
abundance: NA
CDR3aa: CASSEAWTNTDTQYF
CDR3nt: TGTGCCAGCAGTGAAGCGTGGACAAACACAGATACGCAGTATTTT

j_gene: TRBJ2-1
d_gene: TRBD2
v_gene: TRBV11-1
abundance: NA
CDR3aa: CASSFLAGTYNEQFF
CDR3nt: TGTGCCAGCAGCTTTTTAGCGGGTACCTACAATGAGCAGTTCTTC

j_gene: TRBJ2-3
d_gene: NA
v_gene: TRBV6-6
abundance: NA
CDR3aa: CASSYLTRTDTQYF
CDR3nt: TGTGCCAGCAGTTACTTGACTCGCACAGATACGCAGTATTTT

j_gene: TRBJ2-3
d_gene: TRBD1
v_gene: TRBV5-1
abundance: NA
CDR3aa: CASSLGQGQDTQYF
CDR3nt: TGCGCCAGCAGCTTGGGACAGGGGCAAGATACGCAGTATTTT

j_gene: TRBJ1-2
d_gene: NA
v_gene: TRBV25-1
abundance: NA
CDR3aa: CASSDTAYGYTF
CDR3nt: TGTGCCAGCAGTGATACAGCATATGGCTACACCTTC

j_gene: TRBJ1-2
d_gene: NA
v_gene: TRBV9
abundance: few
CDR3aa: CASSPDRLYGYTF
CDR3nt: TGTGCCAGCAGCCCGGACAGACTCTATGGCTACACCTTC

j_gene: TRBJ2-5
d_gene: NA
v_gene: TRBV11-2
abundance: NA
CDR3aa: CASSLVRETQYF
CDR3nt: TGTGCCAGCAGCTTAGTTCGGGAGACCCAGTACTTC

j_gene: TRBJ2-2
d_gene: TRBD1
v_gene: TRBV9
abundance: NA
CDR3aa: CASRGGQGGIKNTGELFF
CDR3nt: TGTGCCAGCAGGGGAGGACAGGGGGGAATCAAGAACACCGGGGAGCTGTTTTTT

j_gene: TRBJ2-7
d_gene: NA
v_gene: TRBV27
abundance: NA
CDR3aa: CASSLGGVGEQYF
CDR3nt: TGTGCCAGCAGTTTAGGAGGTGTTGGCGAGCAGTACTTC

j_gene: TRBJ2-7
d_gene: NA
v_gene: TRBV10-1
abundance: NA
CDR3aa: CASSESLAHEQYF
CDR3nt: TGCGCCAGCAGTGAGTCGTTAGCCCACGAGCAGTACTTC

j_gene: TRBJ2-1
d_gene: TRBD1
v_gene: TRBV11-2
abundance: NA
CDR3aa: CASSYTGAREQFF
CDR3nt: TGTGCCAGCAGCTACACAGGGGCCCGTGAGCAGTTCTTC

j_gene: TRBJ2-1
d_gene: TRBD1
v_gene: TRBV29-1
abundance: NA
CDR3aa: CSAGTGGFGRNEQFF
CDR3nt: TGCAGCGCCGGGACAGGGGGGTTCGGTCGCAATGAGCAGTTCTTC

j_gene: TRBJ2-7
d_gene: TRBD1
v_gene: TRBV5-5
abundance: NA
CDR3aa: CASSYRQGAGYEQYF
CDR3nt: TGTGCCAGCAGCTACCGACAGGGGGCAGGATACGAGCAGTACTTC

j_gene: TRBJ1-2
d_gene: NA
v_gene: TRBV30
abundance: NA
CDR3aa: CAWSRQQANYGYTF
CDR3nt: TGTGCCTGGAGCAGACAACAAGCTAACTATGGCTACACCTTC

j_gene: TRBJ2-2
d_gene: NA
v_gene: TRBV6-4
abundance: NA
CDR3aa: CASSDSPGQFPTGELFF
CDR3nt: TGTGCCAGCAGTGACTCCCCTGGGCAGTTCCCCACCGGGGAGCTGTTTTTT

j_gene: TRBJ2-7
d_gene: TRBD2
v_gene: TRBV15
abundance: NA
CDR3aa: CATSRVSSGRVNYEQYF
CDR3nt: TGTGCCACCAGCAGAGTGTCTAGCGGGAGGGTCAACTACGAGCAGTACTTC

j_gene: TRBJ1-5
d_gene: TRBD1
v_gene: TRBV27
abundance: once
CDR3aa: CASSPSGARGRSGQPQHF
CDR3nt: TGTGCCAGCAGTCCCTCCGGTGCCAGGGGGCGTTCGGGTCAGCCCCAGCATTTT

j_gene: TRBJ1-2
d_gene: NA
v_gene: TRBV7-9
abundance: few
CDR3aa: CASSLRESYGYTF
CDR3nt: TGTGCCAGCAGCTTAAGGGAGTCCTATGGCTACACCTTC

j_gene: TRBJ2-5
d_gene: TRBD2
v_gene: TRBV7-2
abundance: NA
CDR3aa: CASSLAGTKWYF
CDR3nt: TGTGCCAGCAGCTTAGCTGGGACTAAATGGTACTTC

j_gene: TRBJ2-1
d_gene: TRBD2
v_gene: TRBV7-8
abundance: NA
CDR3aa: CASSSTSGRANEQFF
CDR3nt: TGTGCCAGCAGCTCGACTAGCGGGAGGGCCAATGAGCAGTTCTTC

j_gene: TRBJ2-7
d_gene: NA
v_gene: TRBV27
abundance: NA
CDR3aa: CASSLGRGYEQYF
CDR3nt: TGTGCCAGCAGTTTGGGCAGGGGCTACGAGCAGTACTTC

j_gene: TRBJ2-7
d_gene: TRBD2
v_gene: TRBV5-1
abundance: NA
CDR3aa: CASSLVVAGLSYEQYF
CDR3nt: TGCGCCAGCAGCTTGGTGGTAGCGGGACTATCCTACGAGCAGTACTTC

j_gene: TRBJ2-7
d_gene: TRBD2
v_gene: TRBV7-2
abundance: few
CDR3aa: CASSSRTSGSSYEQYF
CDR3nt: TGTGCCAGCAGCTCGAGGACTAGCGGGAGCTCCTACGAGCAGTACTTC

j_gene: TRBJ2-5
d_gene: TRBD1
v_gene: TRBV5-1
abundance: NA
CDR3aa: CASSKETGGGGETQYF
CDR3nt: TGCGCCAGCAGCAAAGAGACAGGGGGCGGTGGGGAGACCCAGTACTTC

j_gene: TRBJ2-3
d_gene: TRBD2
v_gene: TRBV9
abundance: NA
CDR3aa: CASSVYGRPADTQYF
CDR3nt: TGTGCCAGCAGCGTATACGGGAGGCCCGCAGATACGCAGTATTTT